The T cell receptor (beta chain) described here comes from a study of T cell responses to AZD1222 COVID-19 vaccine. Some clones are missing from TCRdb's copy, which holds only in-frame ones; the method was immunoSEQ multiplex PCR. The sample has about 130,000 clones, 88% seen once. The CDR3 is made up of 14 amino acids. The germline CDR1 and CDR2 sequences are SGHRS and YFSETQ. V was trimmed by 0 bases and J by 1 base, leaving 8 bases between them. The sample consisted of peripheral blood, taken on day 0 of AZD1222 vaccination. This TCR derives from an adult in good health. This chain connects TRBV5-1 to TRBJ2-7; the D is unclear. The CDR3 coding sequence is TGCGCCAGCAGCTTGGCCTGGGGATCCTACGAGCAGTACTTC. Translated, it gives CASSLAWGSYEQYF.